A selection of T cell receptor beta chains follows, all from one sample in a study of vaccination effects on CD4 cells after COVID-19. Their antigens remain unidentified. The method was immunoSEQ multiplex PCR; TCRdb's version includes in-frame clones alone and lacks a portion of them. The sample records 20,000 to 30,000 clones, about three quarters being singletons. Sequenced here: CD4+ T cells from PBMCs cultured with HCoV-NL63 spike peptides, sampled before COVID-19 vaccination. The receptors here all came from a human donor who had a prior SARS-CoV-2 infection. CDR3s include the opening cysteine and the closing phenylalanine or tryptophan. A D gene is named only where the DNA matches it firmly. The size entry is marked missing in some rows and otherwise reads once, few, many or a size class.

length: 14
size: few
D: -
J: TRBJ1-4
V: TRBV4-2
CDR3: CASSPIPQGLKLFF
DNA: TGTGCCAGCAGCCCCATCCCACAGGGTTTAAAACTGTTTTTT

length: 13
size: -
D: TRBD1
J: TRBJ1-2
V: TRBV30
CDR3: CAWSGTGTYGYTF
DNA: TGTGCCTGGAGTGGGACAGGCACCTATGGCTACACCTTC

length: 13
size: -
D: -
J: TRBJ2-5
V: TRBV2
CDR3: CASSRDKQETQYF
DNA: TGTGCCAGCAGTCGGGACAAACAAGAGACCCAGTACTTC

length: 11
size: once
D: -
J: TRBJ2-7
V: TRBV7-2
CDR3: CASSRGGEQYF
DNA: TGTGCCAGCAGCCGAGGGGGGGAGCAGTACTTC

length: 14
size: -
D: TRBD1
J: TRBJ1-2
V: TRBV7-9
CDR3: CASSPGTGGMSYTF
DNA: TGTGCCAGCAGCCCTGGGACAGGGGGCATGAGCTACACCTTC

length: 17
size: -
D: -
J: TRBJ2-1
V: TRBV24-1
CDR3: CATSDHKRVASYNEQFF
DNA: TGTGCCACCAGTGATCATAAAAGGGTAGCCTCCTACAATGAGCAGTTCTTC

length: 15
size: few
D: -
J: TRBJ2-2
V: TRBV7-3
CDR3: CASSTRGSNTGELFF
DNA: TGTGCCAGCAGCACTCGGGGCTCCAACACCGGGGAGCTGTTTTTT

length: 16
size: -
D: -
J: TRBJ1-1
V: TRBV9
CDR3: CASSVGLGGGNTEAFF
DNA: TGTGCCAGCAGCGTAGGGTTGGGGGGCGGGAACACTGAAGCTTTCTTT

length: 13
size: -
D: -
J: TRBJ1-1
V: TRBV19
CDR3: CASSIDTYTEAFF
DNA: TGTGCCAGTAGTATCGACACTTACACTGAAGCTTTCTTT

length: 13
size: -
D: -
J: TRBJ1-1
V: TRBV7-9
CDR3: CASSYDANTEAFF
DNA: TGTGCCAGCAGCTACGACGCTAACACTGAAGCTTTCTTT

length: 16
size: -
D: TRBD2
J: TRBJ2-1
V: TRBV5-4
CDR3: CASSSLIETSGNEQFF
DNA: TGTGCCAGCAGCTCACTAATCGAGACTAGCGGTAATGAGCAGTTCTTC

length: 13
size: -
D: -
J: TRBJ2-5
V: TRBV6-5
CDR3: CASTRNGQETQYF
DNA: TGTGCCAGCACCCGGAACGGTCAAGAGACCCAGTACTTC

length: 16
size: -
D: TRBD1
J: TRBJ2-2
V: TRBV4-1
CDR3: CASSQFSGQYTGELFF
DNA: TGCGCCAGCAGCCAATTCTCGGGACAGTACACCGGGGAGCTGTTTTTT

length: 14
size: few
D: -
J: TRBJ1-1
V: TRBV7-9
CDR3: CASSFGQTNTEAFF
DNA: TGTGCCAGCAGCTTCGGACAGACGAACACTGAAGCTTTCTTT

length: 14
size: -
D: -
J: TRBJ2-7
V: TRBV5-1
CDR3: CASSRPGPGNEQYF
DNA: TGCGCCAGCAGCCGTCCGGGGCCGGGAAACGAGCAGTACTTC

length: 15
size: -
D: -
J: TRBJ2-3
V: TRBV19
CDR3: CASGRLSSSTDTQYF
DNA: TGTGCCAGCGGCCGACTTTCTTCGAGCACAGATACGCAGTATTTT

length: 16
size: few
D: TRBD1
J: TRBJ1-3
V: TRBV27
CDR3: CASSTRQGASGNTIYF
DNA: TGTGCCAGCAGTACCCGACAGGGGGCGAGTGGAAACACCATATATTTT

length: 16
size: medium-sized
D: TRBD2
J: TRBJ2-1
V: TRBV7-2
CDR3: CASSRMGGRAIDEQFF
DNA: TGTGCCAGCAGCCGCATGGGGGGGAGGGCGATAGATGAGCAGTTCTTC

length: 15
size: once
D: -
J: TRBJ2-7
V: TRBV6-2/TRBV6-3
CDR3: CASSYIASSHYEQYF
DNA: TGTGCCAGCAGTTATATAGCCAGTTCCCACTACGAGCAGTACTTC

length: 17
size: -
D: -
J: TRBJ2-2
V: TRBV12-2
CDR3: CASRLALGTGRAGELFF
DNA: TGTGCAAGTCGCTTAGCGCTGGGGACAGGACGCGCCGGGGAGCTGTTTTTT

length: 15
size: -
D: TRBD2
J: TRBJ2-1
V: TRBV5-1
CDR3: CASSLGLAGVSEQFF
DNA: TGCGCCAGCAGCTTGGGACTAGCGGGGGTTTCCGAGCAGTTCTTC

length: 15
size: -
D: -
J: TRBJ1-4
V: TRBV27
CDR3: CASSSDRSGQEKLFF
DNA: TGTGCCAGCAGTTCCGACAGGAGCGGCCAAGAAAAACTGTTTTTT

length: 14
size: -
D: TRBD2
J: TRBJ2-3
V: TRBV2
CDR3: CANNLAGSTDTQYF
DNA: TGTGCCAACAACCTAGCGGGCTCCACAGATACGCAGTATTTT

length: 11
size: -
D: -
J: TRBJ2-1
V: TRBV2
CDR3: CASRAYNEQFF
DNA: TGTGCCAGCCGAGCTTACAATGAGCAGTTCTTC

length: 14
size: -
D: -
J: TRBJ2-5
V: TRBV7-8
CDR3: CASSGRLEQETQYF
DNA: TGTGCCAGCAGCGGAAGACTGGAACAAGAGACCCAGTACTTC

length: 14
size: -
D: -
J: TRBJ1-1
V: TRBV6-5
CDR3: CASSYGGENTEAFF
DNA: TGTGCCAGCAGTTACGGGGGGGAGAACACTGAAGCTTTCTTT

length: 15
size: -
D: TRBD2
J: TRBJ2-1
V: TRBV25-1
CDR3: CASSAFGTSIGEQFF
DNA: TGTGCCAGCAGCGCGTTTGGGACTAGCATTGGTGAGCAGTTCTTC

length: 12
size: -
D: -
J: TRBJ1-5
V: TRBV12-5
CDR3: CASGQLAQPQHF
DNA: TGTGCTAGTGGTCAACTGGCTCAGCCCCAGCATTTT

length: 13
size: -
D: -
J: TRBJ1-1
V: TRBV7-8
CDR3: CASSLDENTEAFF
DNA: TGTGCCAGCAGCTTAGATGAGAACACTGAAGCTTTCTTT

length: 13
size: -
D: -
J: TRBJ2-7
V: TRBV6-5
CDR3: CASRLTSTGEQYF
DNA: TGTGCCAGCAGGCTAACTAGCACGGGGGAGCAGTACTTC

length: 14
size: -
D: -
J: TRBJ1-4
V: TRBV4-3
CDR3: CASSQLAGSEKLFF
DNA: TGCGCCAGCAGCCAATTGGCAGGGAGTGAAAAACTGTTTTTT

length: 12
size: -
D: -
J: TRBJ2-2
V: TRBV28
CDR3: CASRPNTGELFF
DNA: TGTGCCAGCAGACCCAACACCGGGGAGCTGTTTTTT

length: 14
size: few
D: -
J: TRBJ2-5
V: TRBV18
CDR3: CASSPVGSKETQYF
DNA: TGTGCCAGCTCACCAGTGGGGTCTAAAGAGACCCAGTACTTC

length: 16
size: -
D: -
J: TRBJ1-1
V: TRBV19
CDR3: CASSIFARPMNTEAFF
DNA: TGTGCCAGTAGTATTTTCGCCCGGCCTATGAACACTGAAGCTTTCTTT

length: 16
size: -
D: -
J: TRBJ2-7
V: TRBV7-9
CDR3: CASSLGGGPFSYEQYF
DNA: TGTGCCAGCAGCTTAGGAGGAGGACCTTTCTCCTACGAGCAGTACTTC

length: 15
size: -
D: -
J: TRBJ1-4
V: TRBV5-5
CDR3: CASSPRDNQYEKLFF
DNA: TGTGCCAGCAGCCCCCGGGACAACCAGTATGAAAAACTGTTTTTT

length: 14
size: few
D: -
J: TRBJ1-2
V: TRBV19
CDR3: CASSIQGRDYGYTF
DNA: TGTGCCAGTAGTATCCAGGGTCGTGACTATGGCTACACCTTC

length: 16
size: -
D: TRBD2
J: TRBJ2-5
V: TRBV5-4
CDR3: CASSLFSGRAAETQYF
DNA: TGTGCCAGCAGTCTCTTTAGCGGGAGGGCCGCTGAGACCCAGTACTTC

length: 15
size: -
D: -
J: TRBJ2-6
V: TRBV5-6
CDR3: CASSFKLSGANVLTF
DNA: TGTGCCAGCAGCTTCAAGCTCTCTGGGGCCAACGTCCTGACTTTC

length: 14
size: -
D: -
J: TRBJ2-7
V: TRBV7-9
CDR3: CASTNRGNTDEQYF
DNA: TGTGCCAGCACCAACCGCGGGAATACGGACGAGCAGTACTTC

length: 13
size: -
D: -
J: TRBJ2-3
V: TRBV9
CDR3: CASSPYSRDTQYF
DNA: TGTGCCAGCAGCCCCTATTCCCGAGATACGCAGTATTTT

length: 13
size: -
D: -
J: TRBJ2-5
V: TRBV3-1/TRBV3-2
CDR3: CASSQVGVETQYF
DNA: TGTGCCAGCAGCCAAGTGGGCGTCGAGACCCAGTACTTC

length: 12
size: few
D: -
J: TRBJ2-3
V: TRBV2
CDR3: CASRVVGDTQYF
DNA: TGTGCCAGCAGGGTTGTGGGGGATACGCAGTATTTT

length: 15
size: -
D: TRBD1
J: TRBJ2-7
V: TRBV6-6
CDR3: CASRRGDRGEGEQYF
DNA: TGTGCCAGCAGACGCGGGGACAGGGGTGAAGGGGAGCAGTACTTC

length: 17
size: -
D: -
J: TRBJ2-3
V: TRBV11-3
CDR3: CASSLDVPREPWSAQYF
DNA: TGTGCCAGCAGCTTAGACGTCCCCCGGGAACCATGGAGTGCGCAGTATTTT

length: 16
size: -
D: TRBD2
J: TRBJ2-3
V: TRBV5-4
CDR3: CASSLGAGVSTDTQYF
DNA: TGTGCCAGCAGCTTGGGGGCGGGAGTATCCACAGATACGCAGTATTTT

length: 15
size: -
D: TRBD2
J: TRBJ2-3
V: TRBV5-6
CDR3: CASSLAGRDADTQYF
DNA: TGTGCCAGCAGCTTGGCCGGGAGGGACGCAGATACGCAGTATTTT

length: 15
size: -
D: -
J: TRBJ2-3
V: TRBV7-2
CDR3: CASSLDPTAIDTQYF
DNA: TGTGCCAGCAGCTTAGATCCCACGGCAATAGATACGCAGTATTTT

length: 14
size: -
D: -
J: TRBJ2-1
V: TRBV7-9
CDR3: CASRAWDSYNEQFF
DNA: TGTGCCAGCAGGGCTTGGGACTCATACAATGAGCAGTTCTTC

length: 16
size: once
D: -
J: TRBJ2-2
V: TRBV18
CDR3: CASSPPVRLSTGELFF
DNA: TGTGCCAGCTCACCACCCGTCCGACTTTCGACCGGGGAGCTGTTTTTT

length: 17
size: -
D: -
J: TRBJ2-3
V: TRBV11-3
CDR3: CASSLEGGRLRTDTQYF
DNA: TGTGCCAGCAGCTTAGAGGGGGGGCGGCTCCGCACAGATACGCAGTATTTT